This passage covers 13 T cell receptor beta chains from one sample sequenced in a study of CD8+CD57+ T cells in acquired aplastic anemia. The study profiled TCR beta VDJ and CDR3 using genomic DNA as template. TCRdb re-analysed the reads in MiXCR, keeping a single row per CDR3 protein. The repertoire holds 400,000 to 450,000 distinct CDR3 sequences, with 65% to 80% as singletons. Sequenced input: sorted CD4+, CD8+, or CD8+CD57+ T cells (not recorded which) from PBMCs. The receptors derive from a human donor in good health, serving as a control.

This clonotype was found a few times. The rearrangement joins TRBV29-1 to TRBJ2-2, with D perhaps matching TRBD2 (6 bases). This CDR3 contains 16 residues. V dropped 1 base and J dropped 4 bases, with 16 bases sitting between them. Germline CDR1 SQVTM, CDR2 ANQGSEA. CDR3 sequence reads: CSVEAGGAVGTGELFF. The CDR3 DNA sequence: TGCAGCGTTGAAGCTGGAGGGGCGGTGGGCACCGGGGAGCTGTTTTTT.

The chain links TRBV9 to TRBJ1-5; D unclear. The CDR3 has 15 residues. The V gene lost 0 bases and the J gene lost 3 bases, with 10 bases spanning the gap. Germline V gene sequence: CDR1 SGDLS, CDR2 YYNGEE. The DNA of the CDR3 is TGTGCCAGCAGCGTAGGGCCCGGCAACAATCAGCCCCAGCATTTT. Translation gives CASSVGPGNNQPQHF.

This clonotype was seen at least ten times. The V gene is TRBV4-1, the J gene TRBJ2-7; D might be TRBD2 (6 bases). V lost 4 bases and J 2 bases, leaving 27 bases between the germline ends. The CDR3 totals 19 residues. The V gene's germline CDR1 is MGHRA and CDR2 YSYEKL. The CDR3 region is CASSPGLRGLNSLTYEQYF. CDR3 nucleotides: TGCGCCAGCAGCCCCGGACTACGGGGCTTAAACTCCCTCACCTACGAGCAGTACTTC.

The rearrangement uses TRBV10-3 and TRBJ2-7; 10 bases are a match to TRBD1. CDR3 length equals 15 residues. Looked up from germline, CDR1 is ENHRY and CDR2 is SYGVKD. V trimming: 6 bases; J trimming: 9 bases; junction bases outside the gene matches: 14. The CDR3 region is CAIRPGTGDSFGQYF. In DNA form, the CDR3 reads TGTGCCATCAGGCCCGGGACAGGGGACTCCTTTGGGCAGTACTTC.

This clonotype has at least ten counts. The chain links TRBV30 to TRBJ1-4; no clear D. CDR3 length: 11 residues. Trimming shortened V by 1 base and J by 11 bases, and 8 bases separated the two germline ends. Germline CDR1 reads GTSNPN; CDR2 reads SVGIG (reference sequence). The CDR3 coding sequence is TGTGCCTGGAGTGATACACAGAAACTGTTTTTT. Its translation is CAWSDTQKLFF.

The chain is built from TRBV9 and TRBJ1-1; tentative D call: TRBD1 (6 bases). Germline V gene lookup returns CDR1 SGDLS and CDR2 YYNGEE. V was shortened by 4 bases and J by 7 bases, with 20 bases between the two germline ends. This CDR3 spans 15 amino acids. CDR3 in amino acids: CASSLGLAGAFEAFF. Written as DNA, the CDR3 is TGTGCCAGCAGCTTGGGACTAGCGGGGGCCTTTGAAGCTTTCTTT.

This clonotype has just one count. Without the conserved terminal phenylalanine or tryptophan, this CDR3 likely stems from a read error. The J gene is TRBJ1-3, the V gene TRBV5-8; D gene uncertain. Germline V gives CDR1 SGHTS, CDR2 YDEGEE. This CDR3 region has 14 residues. V was pared by 5 bases and J by 0 bases, with 9 bases between. The CDR3, as DNA: TGTGCCAGCAGTACATACGCCTCTGGAAACACCATATATTCT. This gives the protein CASSTYASGNTIYS.

The chain combines TRBV5-1 with TRBJ2-7; D uncertain. The ends were cut back, 4 bases at V and 2 bases at J, with 19 bases in the middle. The germline gives CDR1 SGHRS, CDR2 YFSETQ. The CDR3 extends over 16 amino acids. CDR3 bases: TGCGCCAGCAGCAGGGCCGCCTCGGGCACCACCTACGAGCAGTACTTC. This translates into CASSRAASGTTYEQYF.

The chain is built from TRBV7-2 and TRBJ2-7; perhaps TRBD2 as D (5 bases). The V gene lost 3 bases and the J gene lost 6 bases, with 24 bases spanning the gap. The V gene's germline CDR1 is SGHTA and CDR2 FQGNSA. The CDR3 is made up of 17 amino acids. CDR3 coding DNA: TGTGCCAGCAGCTTGGCTGGCCGGGGTGTATCACCCCTCGAGCAGTACTTC. Translation: CASSLAGRGVSPLEQYF.

A word on this clonotype: It is likely a read error, because the conserved phenylalanine at the end of the CDR3 is missing. Because the CDR3's place on the DNA is in doubt, the DNA is left out and the CDR3 is given as listed by TCRdb. This chain connects TRBV2 to TRBJ1-1. Germline values: CDR1 SNHLY, CDR2 FYNNEI. The CDR3 is made up of 13 amino acids, end residues included. CDR3 sequence reads: CASSPIPSAGEKL.

This chain joins TRBV7-9 and TRBJ2-3; D possibly corresponds to TRBD2 (5 bases). This CDR3 contains 16 residues. V was shortened by 5 bases and J by 12 bases, with 27 bases between the two germline ends. The germline V gene has CDR1 SEHNR and CDR2 FQNEAQ (reference sequence). CDR3 sequence reads: CASSQTRDTRAYIQYF. Here the CDR3 DNA reads TGTGCCAGCAGCCAGACGCGTGACACTAGAGCTTATATTCAGTATTTT.

This clonotype has a count of ten or more. This chain joins TRBV15 and TRBJ2-3, with 7 nucleotides matching TRBD1. Germline V CDR1 and CDR2: LNHNV, YYDKDF (reference sequence). The CDR3 covers 15 residues. Trimming removed 5 bases from V and 4 bases from J; junction bases left unmatched: 9. The CDR3 bases are TGTGCCACCAGCTCCCGGACAGGCGAGGCAGATACGCAGTATTTT. This gives the protein CATSSRTGEADTQYF. The whole variable domain, filled in from reference TRBV15 and TRBJ2-3, reads DAMVIQNPRYQVTQFGKPVTLSCSQTLNHNVMYWYQQKSSQAPKLLFHYYDKDFNNEADTPDNFQSRRPNTSFCFLDIRSPGLGDTAMYLCATSSRTGEADTQYFGPGTRLTVL.

This clonotype was observed many times. V and J are TRBV20-1 and TRBJ1-2; TRBD1 is a possible D gene (6 bases). Trimming took 0 bases from V and 4 from J, leaving 18 bases between them. CDR1 is DFQATT and CDR2 is SNEGSKA in the germline V gene (reference sequence). The CDR3 length is 16 residues. The CDR3 here is CSARDATGNGPYGYTF. In DNA, the CDR3 is TGCAGTGCTAGAGATGCAACAGGGAATGGGCCCTATGGCTACACCTTC.